This paragraph covers one TCR beta chain sequence. Its antigen specificity is not known. No much larger clone is present one base from it, and per-base qualities are unavailable. This record comes from a study of shared clonotypes between healthy human individuals (dated by TCRdb to the early 2020s). As for the study more broadly: The cohort included three men and two women between 18 and 49 years of age. To estimate repertoire size and how much clonotypes are shared between individuals, the study performed deep sequencing of blood TCR repertoires from about five healthy adults. Different laboratories and diverse techniques were used to prepare libraries and sequence TCR repertoires, to increase sequencing depth and limit assay-specific biases. For each donor, CD4 naive and CD4 memory were each given three plates, CD8 naive was given two plates, and CD8 memory was given one plate. Per donor, leukapheresis produced somewhere between about 0.9 and 9.5 billion PBMCs. Study-wide conclusions, independent of this receptor: Naive subsets generally had larger estimated clonotype richness than memory subsets did. Only blood was sampled, and tissue TCR repertoires likely differ from those in blood. When a few donors were compared, the shared fraction of clonotypes was roughly 4.8% for naive CD4, 3% to 4% for naive CD8, 2% to 2.5% for memory CD4, and under 0.5% for memory CD8. Rarefaction of sorted-subset datasets indicated incomplete sequencing despite the large sequencing depth. Compared with non-shared clonotypes, clonotypes shared by all four sorted-subset donors had higher generation probabilities. Based on pairwise subsampling, the degree of clonotype sharing among donors was expected to be affected by sequencing depth. Because the study included only a small number of donors, the genetic and exposure-history diversity represented was limited.

Using the deep immunoSEQ assay, multiplex PCR amplified TCR CDR3 regions from genomic DNA. Genomic DNA extracted from each cell subset was distributed evenly over all wells of several immunoSEQ 96-well plates, and each plate served as one replicate. For sorted subsets, each replicate PCR was loaded with approximately 200 ng genomic DNA, equivalent to 30,000 to 35,000 T cell genomes. Purified libraries were measured with a Qubit 3.0 fluorometer, size-checked on a Bioanalyzer 2100, and measured again with the KAPA Library Quantification kit. A separate single-read 150-cycle Illumina NextSeq 550 flow cell was used to sequence each immunoSEQ 96-well plate. The authors' pipeline ran thus. The immunoSEQ output contained only junctional sequences without quality scores, so filtering could not match that applied to full-length reads. To assign V/J genes and CDR3, sequences were annotated against IMGT germline references using PyIR, a Python wrapper for IgBLAST v1.9. Reads were filtered out if the reads had weak V/J assignments (E-value above 1e-6), no CDR3, stop codons, out-of-frame junctions, or ambiguous translated residues. V3J clonotypes were defined by identical inferred V gene, J gene, and CDR3 amino acid sequence. To compute the percentage overlap between repertoires, the number of shared unique clonotypes was divided by the size of the smaller repertoire. Richness of each repertoire was evaluated using RTK rarefaction, the Chao1 estimator, and Recon v2.1 estimates of unobserved clonotypes. For all TCRbeta clonotypes obtained by the gDNA method from a handful of donors, generation probabilities were computed with OLGA. The clones in this table, taken by TCRdb from immuneACCESS, are in-frame only. Not every clone is retained; where verified, under half of the shortfall comes from an unresolved V gene, and the cause of the rest is unknown. Clonal size and the V and J genes are those of that table, whereas D and trimming came from the DNA. Within this sample are millions of clones, with 95% of them counted one time only. The top ten hold 0.1% to 0.15% of the sample.

The donors were healthy, HIV-negative adults with no recently reported acute infections or vaccinations. Every donor was a Caucasian adult living in Nashville, Tennessee, USA. Magnetic negative selection was used to enrich CD4+ T cells, after which naive cells were positively selected on CD45RA and the negative fraction became the memory subset. After blood collection by leukapheresis, PBMCs were isolated using Ficoll-Histopaque density gradient centrifugation and then cryopreserved in the vapor phase of liquid nitrogen. Analytical flow cytometry was used to check the purity and quantity of each magnetically sorted T cell population. From each sorted fraction, genomic DNA was isolated and quantified by UV absorbance on a Nanodrop 2000c. At the junction V is shortened by 4 bases and J by 3 bases; bases outside the gene matches: 8. The germline V gene supplies CDR1 WSHSY and CDR2 SAAADI. The CDR3 contains 15 residues, cysteine and phenylalanine counted. Only the CDR3 region is kept as DNA, spanning 45 bases read in frame from base 1.

The sample taken for sequencing was naive CD4+ T cells sorted from blood. According to the study, the label for this sample's cell subset or site signals: CD45RA+ positively selected. The chain employs TRBV10-2 and TRBJ2-7; 8 of the junction bases match TRBD2. The origin of this receptor is a man aged 18 to 35 in good health. The nucleotide sequence reads TGCGCCAGCAGTGGTTTACTAGCGGTAAGCTACGAGCAGTACTTC. The translation is CASSGLLAVSYEQYF.